This is a list of T cell receptor beta chains from one sample in a study of cytomegalovirus exposure and HLA in healthy donors. TCRdb keeps only in-frame clones here, not all; method: immunoSEQ multiplex PCR. The sample carries some 170,000 clones, approximately 80% recorded once. What was sequenced was PBMCs. Source of these receptors: a man younger than 45 in good health and CMV-seronegative. The CDR3 runs from the conserved cysteine through the conserved F or W. D genes are given only for firm matches. Part of the rows lack a size; the others show once, few, many or a class for expanded clones.

TRBJ2-1,.,.,TRBV28,TGTGCCAGTTACCGGGACAATAACAATGAGCAGTTCTTC,CASYRDNNNEQFF
TRBJ1-1,.,.,TRBV7-7,TGTGCCAGCAGCCCCGGTCTAGACACTGAAGCTTTCTTT,CASSPGLDTEAFF
TRBJ1-1,TRBD1,.,TRBV7-9,TGTTCCAGCAGCTCCCCTAGGACAGGAAGGTTAGGCACTGAAGCTTTCTTT,CSSSSPRTGRLGTEAFF
TRBJ2-7,.,.,TRBV7-9,TGTGCCAGCAGCTCCGAGTACCCCGAGCAGTACTTC,CASSSEYPEQYF
TRBJ1-5,.,.,TRBV5-1,TGCGCCAGCAGCTCTGGAGGCGGCAATCAGCCCCAGCATTTT,CASSSGGGNQPQHF
TRBJ1-2,.,few,TRBV19,TGTGCCAGTAGCCTAATATCCCCCCGGGGTGACTATGGCTACACCTTC,CASSLISPRGDYGYTF
TRBJ2-7,.,.,TRBV11-3,TGTGCCAGCAGTCATACTACGGGACACCTCTACGAGCAGTACTTC,CASSHTTGHLYEQYF
TRBJ1-1,TRBD1,.,TRBV5-4,TGTGCCAGCAGCCCCGGGACAGGGGCTGAAGCTTTCTTT,CASSPGTGAEAFF
TRBJ2-3,.,.,TRBV7-8,TGTGCCAGCAGCTCCCGAGATACGCAGTATTTT,CASSSRDTQYF
TRBJ2-4,.,once,TRBV23-1,TGCGCCAGCAGTCCTATTCGGAGGGCCAGGGTGAACATTCAGTACTTC,CASSPIRRARVNIQYF
TRBJ1-1,.,.,TRBV25-1,TGTGCCAGCAGAAGAGACGGACTAAACACTGAAGCTTTCTTT,CASRRDGLNTEAFF
TRBJ1-1,.,.,TRBV19,TGTGCCAGTAGTACCGTCAAGGACAGTTCGAACACTGAAGCTTTCTTT,CASSTVKDSSNTEAFF
TRBJ2-5,TRBD1,.,TRBV10-3,TGTGCCATCAGTGGTTCCGACAGGGGACAAGAGACCCAGTACTTC,CAISGSDRGQETQYF
TRBJ1-2,.,.,TRBV28,TGTGCCATCTTAGACAGCCTAAACTATGGCTACACCTTC,CAILDSLNYGYTF
TRBJ2-1,.,few,TRBV27,TGTGCCTCGCACCGCCGGGGTGAGCAGTTCTTC,CASHRRGEQFF
TRBJ1-3,TRBD1,.,TRBV28,TGTGCCAGCACCCTCGGGACAGGGAGCACCATATATTTT,CASTLGTGSTIYF
TRBJ2-7,TRBD2,.,TRBV6-4,TGTGCCAGCAGTGACGGCTCAGCGGGGGGCGAGCAGTACTTC,CASSDGSAGGEQYF
TRBJ1-5,.,once,TRBV7-8,TGTGCCAGCCGCCAGGGTTCCGGGGGTTATCAGCCCCAGCATTTT,CASRQGSGGYQPQHF
TRBJ2-1,.,once,TRBV18,TGTGCCAGCTCACCACGGAGCATCTCATCCTACAATGAGCAGTTCTTC,CASSPRSISSYNEQFF
TRBJ2-5,TRBD2,.,TRBV27,TGTGCCAGCAGTTTATTACCAGCGGGGAGCGAGACCCAGTACTTC,CASSLLPAGSETQYF
TRBJ2-7,TRBD1,.,TRBV30,TGTGCCTGGAAAACAGGATTAAGGGGGCGGACCTACGAGCAGTACTTC,CAWKTGLRGRTYEQYF
TRBJ1-2,.,.,TRBV11-2,TGTGCCAGCAGCTTAGTGGCCACTAACTATGGCTACACCTTC,CASSLVATNYGYTF
TRBJ2-7,TRBD1,.,TRBV19,TGTGCCAGTAGTGCCAACAGGGGGCAAGGCAAGCAGTACTTC,CASSANRGQGKQYF
TRBJ2-7,TRBD1,.,TRBV7-9,TGTGCCAGCAGCCGACAGGGGGCTTACGAGCAGTACTTC,CASSRQGAYEQYF
TRBJ2-7,TRBD1,.,TRBV19,TGTGCCAGTAGTGCGCGCTGGACCCGGGACAGGGCCGACCACGAGCAGTACTTC,CASSARWTRDRADHEQYF
TRBJ2-3,.,.,TRBV29-1,TGCAGCGTTGAGGGTCAGGGTGAATTAAATACGCAGTATTTT,CSVEGQGELNTQYF
TRBJ2-6,TRBD2,few,TRBV29-1,TGCAGCGCAGAGACTAGCGGGAAGAACGGGGCCAACGTCCTGACTTTC,CSAETSGKNGANVLTF